These 7 T cell receptor beta chains originate from one sample sequenced in a study of blood T cell repertoires in COVID-19. Sequencing used immunoSEQ multiplex PCR; TCRdb keeps in-frame clones, though not all of them. Counted here are over 250,000 clones, 75% to 90% occurring once; the ten biggest clones make up about 9.3%. Material: PBMCs or T cells enriched from blood (not recorded which). These TCRs come from a man aged 35-49 years who had recovered from COVID-19.

This clone was observed a single time. Within the sample, other DNA sequences also encode this same CDR3. The chain is built from TRBV5-1 and TRBJ2-3, with TRBD1 matching 8 bases. This CDR3 is 14 amino acids long. Germline V lookup: CDR1 SGHRS, CDR2 YFSETQ. Losses at the gene ends were 3 bases for V and 1 base for J; bases not matched to a gene: 1. CDR3 residues: CASSSTGGTDTQYF. CDR3 coding DNA: TGCGCCAGCAGCTCGACAGGGGGCACAGATACGCAGTATTTT.

J is TRBJ1-6 and V is TRBV25-1; D may be TRBD1 (6 bases). This CDR3 is 15 amino acids long. Trimming took 8 bases from V and 5 from J, leaving 16 bases between them. CDR1 is MGHDK and CDR2 is SYGVNS in the germline V gene. CDR3 protein: CASGVGALNNSPLHF. CDR3 DNA sequence: TGTGCCAGCGGCGTGGGGGCATTAAATAATTCACCCCTCCACTTT.

The chain joins TRBV4-2 to TRBJ1-6, with D maybe TRBD1 (6 bases). Germline assignment: CDR1 LGHNA and CDR2 YNFKEQ. V lost 0 bases to trimming and J lost 7 bases, with 10 bases between them. The CDR3 covers 15 residues. The CDR3 spells CASSQDNRVNSPLHF. The CDR3 nucleotides read TGTGCCAGCAGCCAAGATAACAGGGTAAATTCACCCCTCCACTTT.

The V call is TRBV19, the J call TRBJ2-7, with TRBD2 identical over 8 bases. CDR1 LNHDA and CDR2 SQIVND come from the germline V gene (reference sequence). CDR3 size: 13 residues. The V gene end was trimmed by 8 bases and the J gene end by 3 bases; junction bases not matched to a gene: 6. The CDR3 loop reads CASRELAGYEQYF. The CDR3 DNA reads as TGTGCCAGTCGCGAGCTAGCGGGCTACGAGCAGTACTTC.

The CDR3 nucleotides are TGTGCCAGCACCTTAGGGGGTGAGCAGTTCTTC. This gives the protein CASTLGGEQFF. This chain links TRBV12-3 or TRBV12-4 with TRBJ2-1; D perhaps matches TRBD1 (6 bases). The CDR3 sequence is 11 residues long. V gave up 7 bases and J gave up 9 bases, with 10 bases separating them.

The CDR3 sequence: CASKKTGSEQYF. The CDR3 DNA reads as TGCGCCAGCAAAAAAACAGGGTCCGAGCAGTACTTC. The J gene is TRBJ2-7, the V gene TRBV10-2, with a possible D match to TRBD1 (6 bases). Trimming took 7 bases from V and 6 from J, leaving 13 bases between them. This CDR3 is 12 amino acids long. Germline V gene data show CDR1 as WSHSY and CDR2 as SAAADI.

V and J are TRBV15 and TRBJ1-2, with TRBD1 as a possible D gene (6 bases). Per germline, CDR1 LNHNV and CDR2 YYDKDF (reference sequence). V lost 4 bases and J 8 bases, leaving 14 bases between the germline ends. The CDR3 consists of 13 residues. CDR3: CATSTGDWGGYTF. The CDR3 nucleotides are TGTGCCACCAGCACAGGGGATTGGGGAGGCTACACCTTC.